The entry that follows covers one T cell receptor beta chain sequence. This entry comes from a study of blood T cell repertoires in COVID-19. Study overall: Donors in the United States, Italy and Spain gave samples during acute or convalescent COVID-19. Sample material is recorded as cDNA or gDNA derived from T cells, B-cell-depleted T cells, or PBMCs.

Study processing details: Using reference gene primer amplification, nucleated cell counts were estimated. TCRdb keeps only in-frame clones here, not all; method: immunoSEQ multiplex PCR. The V and J calls and clone size are taken from that table; D and trimming were inferred from the DNA. The data hold approximately 190,000 clones, with roughly three quarters observed a single time. The V end was cut by 1 base, the J end by 3 bases, with 12 bases between. CDR1 and CDR2 from the germline V gene are SEHNR and FQNEAQ (reference sequence). CDR3 length: 15 residues. Sample: peripheral blood. This clonotype was obtained from a man aged 60 to 69 with active or convalescent COVID-19. The J gene is TRBJ1-2, the V gene TRBV7-9, with D uncertain. CDR3 sequence (DNA): TGTGCCAGCAGCTTAGGTCCCGCGGCATACTATGGCTACACCTTC. Amino acids: CASSLGPAAYYGYTF.